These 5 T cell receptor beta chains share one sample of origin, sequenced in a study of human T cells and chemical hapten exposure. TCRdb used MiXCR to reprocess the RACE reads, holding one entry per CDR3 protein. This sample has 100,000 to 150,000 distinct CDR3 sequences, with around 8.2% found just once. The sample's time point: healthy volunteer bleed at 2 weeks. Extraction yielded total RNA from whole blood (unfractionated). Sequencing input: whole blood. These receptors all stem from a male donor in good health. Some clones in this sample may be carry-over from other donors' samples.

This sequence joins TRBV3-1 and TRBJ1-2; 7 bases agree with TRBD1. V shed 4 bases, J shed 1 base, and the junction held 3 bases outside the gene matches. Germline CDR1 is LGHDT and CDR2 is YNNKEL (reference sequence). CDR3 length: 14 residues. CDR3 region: CASSPTGVNYGYTF. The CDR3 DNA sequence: TGTGCCAGCAGCCCAACAGGGGTTAACTATGGCTACACCTTC. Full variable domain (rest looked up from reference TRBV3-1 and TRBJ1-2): DTAVSQTPKYLVTQMGNDKSIKCEQNLGHDTMYWYKQDSKKFLKIMFSYNNKELIINETVPNRFSPKSPDKAHLNLHINSLELGDSAVYFCASSPTGVNYGYTFGSGTRLTVV.

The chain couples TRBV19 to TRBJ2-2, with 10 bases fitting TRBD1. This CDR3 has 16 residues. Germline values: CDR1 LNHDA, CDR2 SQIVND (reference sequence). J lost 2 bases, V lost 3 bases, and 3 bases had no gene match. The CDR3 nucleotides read TGTGCCAGTAGTATCTGGACAGGGGGAAACACCGGGGAGCTGTTTTTT. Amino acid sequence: CASSIWTGGNTGELFF.

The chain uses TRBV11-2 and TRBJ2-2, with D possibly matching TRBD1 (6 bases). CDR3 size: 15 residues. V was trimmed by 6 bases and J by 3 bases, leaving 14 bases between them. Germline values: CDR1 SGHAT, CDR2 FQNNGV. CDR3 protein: CASRQDRRYTGELFF. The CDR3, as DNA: TGTGCCAGCAGACAAGACAGGAGATACACCGGGGAGCTGTTTTTT.

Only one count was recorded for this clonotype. CDR3 sequence (DNA): TGTGCCAGCTCACTCGGTACAGGGGGCCGGACAGATACGCAGTATTTT. Its translation is CASSLGTGGRTDTQYF. This sequence joins TRBV18 and TRBJ2-3; 9 nucleotides agree with TRBD1. This CDR3 comprises 16 residues. Trimming at V came to 4 bases and at J to 3 bases, leaving 8 bases not matched to a gene. CDR1 KGHSH and CDR2 LQKENI come from the germline V gene.

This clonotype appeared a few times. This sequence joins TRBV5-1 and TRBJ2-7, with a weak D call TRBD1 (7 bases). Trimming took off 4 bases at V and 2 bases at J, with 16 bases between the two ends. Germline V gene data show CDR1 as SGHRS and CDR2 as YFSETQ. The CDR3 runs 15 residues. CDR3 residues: CASSPSQGGAYEQYF. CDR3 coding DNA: TGCGCCAGCAGCCCATCCCAGGGGGGTGCCTACGAGCAGTACTTC.